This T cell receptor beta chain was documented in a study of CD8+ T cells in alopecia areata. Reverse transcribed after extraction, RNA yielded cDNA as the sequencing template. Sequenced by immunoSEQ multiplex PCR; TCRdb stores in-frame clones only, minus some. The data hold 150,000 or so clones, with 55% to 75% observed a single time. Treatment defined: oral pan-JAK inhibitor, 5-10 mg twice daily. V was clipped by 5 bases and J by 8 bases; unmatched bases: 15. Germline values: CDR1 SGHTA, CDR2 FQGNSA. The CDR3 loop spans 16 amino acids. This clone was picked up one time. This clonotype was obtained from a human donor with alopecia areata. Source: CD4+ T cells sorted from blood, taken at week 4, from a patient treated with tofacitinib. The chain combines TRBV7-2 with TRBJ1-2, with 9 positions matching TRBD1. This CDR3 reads CASSVPDRDRVGGYTF. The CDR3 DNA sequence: TGTGCCAGCAGCGTGCCAGACCGGGACAGGGTTGGAGGCTACACCTTC.